The clone carrying this T cell receptor beta chain was detected many times. CDR3 length: 12 residues. V was shortened by 0 bases and J by 7 bases, with 6 bases between the two germline ends. In germline, CDR1 is MGHRA, CDR2 YSYEKL. This entry comes from a study of CD4 and CD8 cells across lung adenocarcinoma regions. TCRdb ran MiXCR on the PCR reads and lists one entry per CDR3 protein. The profile shows several thousand distinct CDR3 sequences, about 50% of them singletons. The patients had localized lung adenocarcinoma, a non-small cell subtype. The rearrangement uses TRBV4-1 and TRBJ2-5, with no clear D. The sequence came from a male donor with lung adenocarcinoma. The CD4 and CD8 labels of this study may be unreliable. The sequenced sample consisted of CD8+ T cells from the center of a lung tumor. The CDR3 region is CASSQEWGTQYF. CDR3 in DNA: TGCGCCAGCAGCCAAGAGTGGGGGACCCAGTACTTC.